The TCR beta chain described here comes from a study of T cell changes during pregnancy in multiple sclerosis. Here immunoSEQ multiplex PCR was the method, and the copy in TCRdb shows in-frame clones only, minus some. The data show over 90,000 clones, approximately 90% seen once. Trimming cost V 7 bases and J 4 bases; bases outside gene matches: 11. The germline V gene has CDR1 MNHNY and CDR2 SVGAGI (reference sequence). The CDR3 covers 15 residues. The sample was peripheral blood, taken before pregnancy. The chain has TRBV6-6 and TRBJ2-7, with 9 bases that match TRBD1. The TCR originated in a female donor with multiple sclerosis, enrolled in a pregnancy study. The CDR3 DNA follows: TGTGCCAGCACCTTAGGGACAGGGAAAGGGTACGAGCAGTACTTC. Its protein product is CASTLGTGKGYEQYF.